The source of this TCR beta chain is a study of Tregs in tolerant kidney transplant recipients. This clone appeared a few times. Antigen: not known. Assay: immunoSEQ multiplex PCR; the TCRdb copy retains only in-frame clones and omits some. The table has about 8,600 clones, about half seen once. Sequencing was carried out using CD4+ T cells from blood cultured with allogeneic cells. This clonotype was sampled from a human donor in good health.

The chain's CDR3 is CASRPDLDYGYTF. The CDR3 DNA follows: TGTGCCAGCAGACCGGACCTTGACTATGGCTACACCTTC. The rearrangement links TRBV11-2 to TRBJ1-2; D uncertain. Between the trimmed V and J ends, which lost 6 bases and 3 bases, there was a span of 11 bases. CDR1 is SGHAT and CDR2 is FQNNGV in the germline V gene. This CDR3 is 13 amino acids long.